This passage covers 30 T cell receptor beta chains from one sample sequenced in a study of T cell clones after liver transplantation. TCRdb keeps only in-frame clones here, not all; method: immunoSEQ multiplex PCR. Here the sample spans tens of thousands of clones, about 80% being singletons. Here the sequenced sample was CD4+ T cells from blood, taken 12 months after liver transplant. These receptor sequences come from a human patient who received a liver transplant. The graft donor may be the source of some T cells.

This clone is a singleton in its sample. V gene TRBV7-9 combines with J gene TRBJ2-1; 7 bases agree with TRBD2. CDR1 SEHNR and CDR2 FQNEAQ come from the germline V gene (reference sequence). The ends lost 1 base at V and 4 bases at J; junction bases unmatched: 7. The CDR3 loop spans 16 amino acids. CDR3: CASSLGGGEVYNEQFF. For the CDR3, the DNA is TGTGCCAGCAGCTTAGGTGGGGGGGAGGTATACAATGAGCAGTTCTTC.

This chain joins TRBV18 and TRBJ2-6; 10 nucleotides align to TRBD1. V dropped 3 bases and J dropped 0; count of bases not matched to a gene: 5. In germline, CDR1 is KGHSH, CDR2 LQKENI. CDR3 length: 18 amino acids. The CDR3 DNA reads TGTGCCAGCTCACCTTCTCGGACAGGGGGCTCTGGGGCCAACGTCCTGACTTTC. Protein product: CASSPSRTGGSGANVLTF.

The chain is built from TRBV10-3 and TRBJ2-2; 10 bases are a match to TRBD1. Germline loops: CDR1 ENHRY, CDR2 SYGVKD. The J segment lost 5 bases and the V segment lost 9 bases, leaving 3 bases of the junction unmatched. The CDR3 extends over 13 amino acids. The CDR3 here is CAIRTGGTGELFF. CDR3 coding DNA: TGTGCCATTCGGACAGGGGGAACCGGGGAGCTGTTTTTT.

This chain links TRBV28 with TRBJ1-4; no clear D. The CDR3 has 14 residues. Trimming removed 2 bases at V and 8 bases at J, with 12 bases between. Germline V lookup: CDR1 MDHEN, CDR2 SYDVKM. The CDR3 sequence is CASSLTGTSEKLFF. In DNA, the CDR3 is TGTGCCAGCAGTTTAACGGGCACAAGCGAAAAACTGTTTTTT.

The chain employs TRBV10-1 and TRBJ1-2, with 9 bases lining up with TRBD1. Per germline, CDR1 WNHNN and CDR2 SYGVQD (reference sequence). V was pared by 5 bases and J by 8 bases, with 9 bases of the junction left unmatched. This CDR3 comprises 14 residues. The CDR3 sequence is CASSSGQGTGGYTF. CDR3 in DNA: TGCGCCAGCAGTTCGGGACAGGGAACTGGGGGCTACACCTTC.

This chain links TRBV4-1 with TRBJ2-5; D might be TRBD2 (7 bases). Per germline, CDR1 MGHRA and CDR2 YSYEKL. Trimming cost V 4 bases and J 0 bases, with 24 bases left between them. The CDR3 consists of 19 residues. CDR3 sequence reads: CASSPSGGGSSAYQETQYF. The CDR3 nucleotides are TGCGCCAGCAGCCCCAGCGGCGGGGGCAGTAGCGCGTACCAAGAGACCCAGTACTTC.

As to this clone: At one of its ends the junction is not consistent with the germline gene, which may arise from a read error. The V call is TRBV6-1, the J call TRBJ2-7; possibly TRBD1 or TRBD2 for D (5 bases each). The CDR3 spans 13 residues. The germline CDR1 and CDR2 sequences are MNHNS and SASEGT. CDR3 bases: TGTGCCAGCAGTGATGGTTATGCCGGGACCATAGCTTTC. Translation: CASSDGYAGTIAF.

This chain links TRBV4-3 with TRBJ1-1; D perhaps matches TRBD1 (5 bases). CDR3 length: 14 residues. Germline lookup yields CDR1 LGHNA and CDR2 YSLEER. V was shortened by 4 bases and J by 3 bases, with 12 bases between the two germline ends. The chain's CDR3 is CASSPVRAYTEAFF. CDR3 bases: TGCGCCAGCAGCCCAGTCAGGGCATACACTGAAGCTTTCTTT.

The J gene is TRBJ2-5, the V gene TRBV4-2; TRBD2 aligns across 7 bases. V gave up 4 bases and J gave up 4 bases; unmatched junction bases: 12. This CDR3 has 16 amino acids. CDR1 and CDR2 (germline): LGHNA, YNFKEQ. The CDR3 DNA reads as TGTGCCAGCAGCCCCATCGGGGCGGGAGAGGGAGAGACCCAGTACTTC. This codes for CASSPIGAGEGETQYF.

This clone occurred once. The genes are TRBV6-1 and TRBJ2-7; 7 bases are shared with TRBD1. With 6 bases clipped from V and 3 bases from J, the junction kept 11 bases outside the gene matches. Germline V lookup: CDR1 MNHNS, CDR2 SASEGT. CDR3 length: 15 residues. CDR3 coding DNA: TGTGCCAGCAGGGGTTCTGGGACAGCCCGCTACGAGCAGTACTTC. Translating it yields CASRGSGTARYEQYF.

The rearrangement links TRBV10-3 to TRBJ2-3; 9 bases agree with TRBD2. The germline V gene has CDR1 ENHRY and CDR2 SYGVKD. Trimming at V came to 0 bases and at J to 1 base, leaving 8 bases not matched to a gene. The CDR3 contains 18 residues. The CDR3 is CAISESTRIAGGTDTQYF. CDR3 DNA: TGTGCCATCAGTGAGTCGACTCGAATAGCGGGAGGCACAGATACGCAGTATTTT.

This chain connects TRBV30 to TRBJ1-2; D remains unclear. In germline, CDR1 is GTSNPN, CDR2 SVGIG (reference sequence). V lost 3 bases and J 2 bases, leaving 16 bases between the germline ends. The CDR3 is 15 amino acids. The CDR3 here is CAWRGVPHENYGYTF. DNA for the CDR3: TGTGCCTGGAGGGGAGTCCCCCATGAAAACTATGGCTACACCTTC.

The chain carries TRBV19 and TRBJ2-1; D is perhaps TRBD2 (6 bases). Trimming pared 5 bases from V and 0 bases from J, leaving 14 bases between. The CDR3 consists of 16 residues. Germline CDR1 reads LNHDA; CDR2 reads SQIVND (reference sequence). CDR3 sequence: CASSPWTISSYNEQFF. The DNA of the CDR3 is TGTGCCAGTAGTCCGTGGACTATTAGCTCCTACAATGAGCAGTTCTTC.

V usage is TRBV9 and J usage is TRBJ1-4, with D unresolved. Germline V lookup: CDR1 SGDLS, CDR2 YYNGEE. This CDR3 contains 13 residues. V was cut by 4 bases and J by 7 bases, with 11 bases left in between. The CDR3 is CASSPDTREKLFF. Written as DNA, the CDR3 is TGTGCCAGCAGCCCAGATACACGTGAAAAACTGTTTTTT.

The rearrangement joins TRBV5-1 to TRBJ1-2; no reliable D call. CDR1 is SGHRS, CDR2 YFSETQ, per germline. Trimming removed 0 bases from V and 3 bases from J, with 15 bases in between. This CDR3 is 16 amino acids long. The CDR3 is CASSLGPAGSDYGYTF. DNA for the CDR3: TGCGCCAGCAGCTTGGGGCCGGCGGGATCGGACTATGGCTACACCTTC.

V gene TRBV15 combines with J gene TRBJ1-1; D remains unclear. Germline V lookup: CDR1 LNHNV, CDR2 YYDKDF (reference sequence). V lost 0 bases and J 0 bases, leaving 8 bases between the germline ends. The CDR3 has 15 residues. CDR3 bases: TGTGCCACCAGCAGAGAGGGGTCGGTGAACACTGAAGCTTTCTTT. It codes for CATSREGSVNTEAFF.

V is TRBV6-5 and J is TRBJ2-1; D is possibly TRBD2 (6 bases). The germline CDR1 and CDR2 sequences are MNHEY and SVGAGI. This CDR3 is built from 16 residues. Trimming shortened V by 3 bases and J by 6 bases, and 18 bases separated the two germline ends. CDR3 bases: TGTGCCAGCAGTTATAACTTCAACGCGGGACGCAATGAGCAGTTCTTC. This gives the protein CASSYNFNAGRNEQFF.

The V gene is TRBV6-1, the J gene TRBJ2-1; TRBD1 matches at 8 bases. The germline V gene encodes CDR1 MNHNS and CDR2 SASEGT. The CDR3 length is 18 residues. V shed 1 base and J 7 bases; nucleotides not matched to a gene: 15. The CDR3 coding sequence is TGTGCCAGCAGTGAAGTCGCCAGGGACAGGTACCTTCCAAATGAGCAGTTCTTC. It encodes CASSEVARDRYLPNEQFF.

The V call is TRBV2, the J call TRBJ2-7; D unresolved. CDR1 is SNHLY and CDR2 is FYNNEI in the germline V gene. Trimming took 11 bases from V and 3 from J, leaving 20 bases between them. CDR3 length: 14 residues. CDR3 DNA sequence: TGTGCCTCCTACACTCCGTCCTACTTCTACGAGCAGTACTTC. Protein sequence: CASYTPSYFYEQYF.

The chain couples TRBV30 to TRBJ1-4; 12 nucleotides align to TRBD1. Germline V gene sequence: CDR1 GTSNPN, CDR2 SVGIG (reference sequence). The CDR3 is 17 residues long. V lost 4 bases, J lost 8 bases, and 14 bases stayed unmatched. The CDR3 DNA follows: TGTGCCTGGACTCCTCTCAGGGGACAGGGGGCCGAGGAAAAACTGTTTTTT. It translates to CAWTPLRGQGAEEKLFF. The full variable domain, in which reference TRBV30 and TRBJ1-4 provide the parts outside the CDR3, is SQTIHQWPATLVQPVGSPLSLECTVEGTSNPNLYWYRQAAGRGLQLLFYSVGIGQISSEVPQNLSASRPQDRQFILSSKKLLLSDSGFYLCAWTPLRGQGAEEKLFFGSGTQLSVL.

The CDR3 is CASTNTDTQYF. CDR3 in DNA: TGTGCCAGCACCAACACAGATACGCAGTATTTT. The chain recombines TRBV7-2 with TRBJ2-3; D gene ambiguous. The CDR3 loop spans 11 amino acids. Trimming stripped 7 bases from V and 2 bases from J, with 4 bases between. The germline CDR1 and CDR2 sequences are SGHTA and FQGNSA.

Comment on this clone: One junction end disagrees with the germline gene, perhaps due to a read error. The chain recombines TRBV28 with TRBJ1-2; 10 nucleotides align to TRBD1. CDR1 and CDR2 from the germline V gene are MDHEN and SYDVKM. This CDR3 spans 13 amino acids. The DNA for the CDR3 is TGTGCCAGCAGTTTGAGGACAGGGGGTGGATCACTCTTC. It is translated as CASSLRTGGGSLF.

The chain links TRBV18 to TRBJ2-7; possible D gene TRBD1, 6 bases. The CDR3 totals 13 residues. Trimming took 3 bases from V and 2 from J, leaving 8 bases between them. The germline CDR1 and CDR2 sequences are KGHSH and LQKENI. CDR3 protein: CASSPDSTYEQYF. The CDR3 nucleotides are TGTGCCAGCTCACCGGACAGCACCTACGAGCAGTACTTC.

The V and J genes are TRBV5-4 and TRBJ1-1; no clear D gene. The CDR3 runs to 15 residues. The V end was cut by 4 bases, the J end by 6 bases, with 19 bases between. The germline gives CDR1 SGHNT, CDR2 YYREEE (reference sequence). The CDR3 region has the DNA TGTGCCAGCAGCCTCAAGGTGAAAGGGAAGCCTGAAGCTTTCTTT. Its translation is CASSLKVKGKPEAFF.

The rearrangement uses TRBV5-1 and TRBJ2-5, with TRBD2 matching over 7 bases. From germline, CDR1 is SGHRS and CDR2 YFSETQ. Unmatched junction bases numbered 9, after V lost 1 base and J lost 3 bases. This CDR3 contains 16 residues. CDR3 in amino acids: CASSLILGTIEETQYF. The CDR3 DNA sequence: TGCGCCAGCAGCTTGATCCTGGGGACTATAGAAGAGACCCAGTACTTC.

This sequence joins TRBV2 and TRBJ2-7; maybe TRBD2 (5 bases). V was trimmed by 7 bases and J by 3 bases, leaving 13 bases between them. Looked up from germline, CDR1 is SNHLY and CDR2 is FYNNEI. The CDR3 consists of 13 residues. This CDR3 reads CASNGNWGYEQYF. Here the CDR3 DNA reads TGTGCCAGCAACGGGAACTGGGGCTACGAGCAGTACTTC. The variable domain in full, with the rest retrieved from reference TRBV2 and TRBJ2-7, is EPEVTQTPSHQVTQMGQEVILRCVPISNHLYFYWYRQILGQKVEFLVSFYNNEISEKSEIFDDQFSVERPDGSNFTLKIRSTKLEDSAMYFCASNGNWGYEQYFGPGTRLTVT.

The chain has TRBV23-1 and TRBJ1-3; D may be TRBD1 (5 bases). TRBV23-1 belongs to the ORF category, with a function that is uncertain. This CDR3 region has 15 residues. Deletions cut 4 bases from V and 4 bases from J, with 14 bases between. CDR3 in amino acids: CASSLPGAGGNTIYF. The CDR3 DNA sequence: TGCGCCAGCAGTCTCCCCGGGGCCGGAGGAAACACCATATATTTT.

The chain has TRBV11-2 and TRBJ2-4; D might be TRBD2 (5 bases). Trimming stripped 0 bases from V and 5 bases from J, with 17 bases between. Germline V CDR1 and CDR2: SGHAT, FQNNGV. This CDR3 region has 17 residues. The CDR3 nucleotides are TGTGCCAGCAGCTTAGATCGGGCGGGCATGGGCGAAAACATTCAGTACTTC. It translates to CASSLDRAGMGENIQYF. The full variable domain, rest sourced from reference TRBV11-2 and TRBJ2-4, is EAGVAQSPRYKIIEKRQSVAFWCNPISGHATLYWYQQILGQGPKLLIQFQNNGVVDDSQLPKDRFSAERLKGVDSTLKIQPAKLEDSAVYLCASSLDRAGMGENIQYFGAGTRLSVL.

This clone appeared a few times. The V call is TRBV19, the J call TRBJ2-7; D is undetermined. The V end was cut by 5 bases, the J end by 2 bases, with 13 bases between. Germline V CDR1 and CDR2: LNHDA, SQIVND (reference sequence). CDR3 size: 14 residues. CDR3 residues: CASSEGPGAYEQYF. CDR3 sequence (DNA): TGTGCCAGTAGTGAAGGGCCTGGGGCCTACGAGCAGTACTTC.

The chain employs TRBV5-4 and TRBJ2-7, with 9 bases fitting TRBD2. V was pared by 0 bases and J by 0 bases, with 4 bases of the junction left unmatched. Germline V gene sequence: CDR1 SGHNT, CDR2 YYREEE (reference sequence). The CDR3 has 16 amino acids. CDR3 nucleotide sequence: TGTGCCAGCAGCTTGGGCGGGGGGGGCGTCTCCTACGAGCAGTACTTC. It translates to CASSLGGGGVSYEQYF.